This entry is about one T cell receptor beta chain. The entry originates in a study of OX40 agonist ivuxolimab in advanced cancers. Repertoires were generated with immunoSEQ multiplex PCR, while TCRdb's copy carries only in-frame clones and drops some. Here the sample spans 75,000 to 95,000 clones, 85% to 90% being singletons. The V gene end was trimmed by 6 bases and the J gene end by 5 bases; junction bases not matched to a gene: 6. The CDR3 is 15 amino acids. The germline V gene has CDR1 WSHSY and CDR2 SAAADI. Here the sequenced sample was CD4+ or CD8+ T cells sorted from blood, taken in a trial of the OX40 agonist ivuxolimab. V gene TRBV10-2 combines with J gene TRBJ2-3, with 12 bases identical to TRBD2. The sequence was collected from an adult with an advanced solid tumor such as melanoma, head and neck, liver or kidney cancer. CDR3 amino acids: CASSLTSGREDTQYF. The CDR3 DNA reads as TGCGCCAGCAGCCTGACTAGCGGGAGAGAAGATACGCAGTATTTT.